The subject of this entry is one T cell receptor (beta chain). Germline V gene data show CDR1 as SGHTA and CDR2 as FQGNSA. Trimming cost V 1 base and J 0 bases; bases outside gene matches: 3. The CDR3 spans 15 residues. This entry is derived from a study of blood T cell repertoires in COVID-19. The wider study: Italy, Spain and the United States were the sources of the convalescent and acute COVID-19 samples. The cDNA or gDNA used as material had been derived from T cells, B-cell-depleted T cells, or PBMCs.

Study processing details: Scientists estimated how many nucleated cells there were by amplifying reference gene primers. Libraries were prepared by immunoSEQ multiplex PCR; TCRdb keeps only in-frame clonotypes and omits some of them. V and J calls and clone size follow that table, whereas D and trimming were derived from the DNA. Found here are some 42,000 clones, roughly 80% of them singletons; the top ten hold approximately 30%. This chain joins TRBV7-2 and TRBJ2-7; TRBD2 agrees at 7 bases. Sequences were obtained from peripheral blood. This receptor was taken from a woman aged 70 to 79 with acute or convalescent COVID-19. The CDR3 sequence is CASSLGRGISYEQYF. For the CDR3, the DNA is TGTGCCAGCAGCTTAGGGCGGGGGATCTCCTACGAGCAGTACTTC. The entire variable domain, with the rest obtained from reference TRBV7-2 and TRBJ2-7, is as follows: GAGVSQSPSNKVTEKGKDVELRCDPISGHTALYWYRQSLGQGLEFLIYFQGNSAPDKSGLPSDRFSAERTGGSVSTLTIQRTQQEDSAVYLCASSLGRGISYEQYFGPGTRLTVT.